These 17 T cell receptor beta chains were sequenced from one sample in a study of CD8 T cells in ankylosing spondylitis. One entry per CDR3 protein, called by TCRdb with MiXCR from the 5' RACE reads. The sample lists under 850,000 distinct CDR3 sequences; 15% to 20% were seen once. No antigens are known for them. General study points: Ankylosing spondylitis blood appeared to be characterized by a TCR beta motif of fewer than ten highly homologous variants.

Source material: blood, either unsorted or a sorted T cell fraction (not recorded which). Receptors were obtained from a male donor with ankylosing spondylitis.

The rearrangement joins TRBV16 to TRBJ1-1; D unresolved. The CDR3 totals 15 residues. CDR1 and CDR2 (germline): KGHSY, FQNENV. Deletions cut 2 bases from V and 0 bases from J, with 10 bases between. In nucleotides, the CDR3 is TGTGCCAGCAGCCAAGGTGTGCAGGTGAACACTGAAGCTTTCTTT. It specifies CASSQGVQVNTEAFF.

The chain recombines TRBV20-1 with TRBJ1-2, with D unclear. The V gene's germline CDR1 is DFQATT and CDR2 SNEGSKA (reference sequence). This CDR3 region has 13 residues. Between the trimmed V and J ends, which lost 5 bases and 2 bases, there was a span of 12 bases. The CDR3 sequence: CSAGYSLNYGYTF. CDR3 nucleotides: TGCAGTGCTGGGTACAGCCTCAACTATGGCTACACCTTC.

This clonotype appeared a few times. The CDR3 nucleotides are TGTGCCAGCAGTTTGAGGGACCATCACGAGTACGAGCAGTACTTC. This translates into CASSLRDHHEYEQYF. The chain is built from TRBV28 and TRBJ2-7; tentatively, D is TRBD1 or TRBD2 (5 bases each). The germline V gene has CDR1 MDHEN and CDR2 SYDVKM. The V gene lost 3 bases and the J gene lost 4 bases, with 16 bases spanning the gap. CDR3 length: 15 amino acids.

The CDR3 nucleotides read TGTGCCAGCAGTGTAATCCCAGGGGGTTACACCTTC. Protein: CASSVIPGGYTF. The chain recombines TRBV2 with TRBJ1-2, with 7 bases that match TRBD1. J was trimmed by 11 bases and V by 4 bases; bases with no gene match: 7. From germline, CDR1 is SNHLY and CDR2 FYNNEI. The CDR3 spans 12 residues.

The gene calls are TRBV3-1 and TRBJ2-1, with 11 bases fitting TRBD2. The CDR3 covers 17 residues. J lost 3 bases, V lost 5 bases, and 9 bases had no gene match. Per germline, CDR1 LGHDT and CDR2 YNNKEL (reference sequence). Here the CDR3 reads CASSTDAGLAGYNEQFF. The CDR3 DNA sequence: TGTGCCAGCAGCACGGACGCCGGACTAGCGGGCTACAATGAGCAGTTCTTC.

CDR3 region: CASSSRDYPYEQYF. Here the CDR3 DNA reads TGTGCCAGCAGCTCCAGGGACTACCCCTACGAGCAGTACTTC. This chain links TRBV14 with TRBJ2-7; TRBD2 agrees at 7 bases. The length of the CDR3 is 14 residues. Germline-derived CDR1 and CDR2 are SGHDN and FVKESK. Trimming cost V 5 bases and J 2 bases; bases outside gene matches: 6.

This clonotype was detected only a few times. The chain carries TRBV19 and TRBJ2-1; perhaps TRBD2 as D (5 bases). Trimming removed 4 bases from V and 6 bases from J, with 13 bases in between. This CDR3 has 14 amino acids. The germline gives CDR1 LNHDA, CDR2 SQIVND (reference sequence). The CDR3 region is CASSSHTRGNEQFF. CDR3 bases: TGTGCCAGTAGTAGCCATACACGGGGCAATGAGCAGTTCTTC.

The chain combines TRBV20-1 with TRBJ1-2; TRBD1 might be the D (5 bases). This CDR3 is built from 12 residues. The germline V and J ends were trimmed by 3 bases and 8 bases, with 13 bases remaining between them. Looked up from germline, CDR1 is DFQATT and CDR2 is SNEGSKA (reference sequence). The CDR3 region is CSARNRQLGYTF. The CDR3 DNA is TGCAGTGCTAGGAACAGGCAATTGGGCTACACCTTC.

In its sample, this clonotype was seen many times. V is TRBV5-6 and J is TRBJ1-4; a possible D gene is TRBD1 (6 bases). This CDR3 is 15 amino acids long. Trimming removed 3 bases from V and 8 bases from J, with 17 bases in between. Germline CDR1 is SGHDT and CDR2 is YYEEEE. For the CDR3, the DNA is TGTGCCAGCAGCTCAACCGGGACAACGGGCGAAAAACTGTTTTTT. As protein: CASSSTGTTGEKLFF.

The J gene is TRBJ2-1, the V gene TRBV29-1; D perhaps matches TRBD1 (5 bases). Germline loops: CDR1 SQVTM, CDR2 ANQGSEA. V lost 6 bases and J 5 bases, leaving 17 bases between the germline ends. There are 14 residues in the CDR3. CDR3 sequence (DNA): TGCAGCGTCCCCGGCAGGGTCGAAAACAATGAGCAGTTCTTC. This codes for CSVPGRVENNEQFF.

This clonotype has more than one count but fewer than ten. This chain links TRBV29-1 with TRBJ2-3; the match to TRBD2 covers 7 bases. The CDR3 consists of 15 residues. The germline V gene encodes CDR1 SQVTM and CDR2 ANQGSEA. V gave up 7 bases and J gave up 2 bases; unmatched junction bases: 12. CDR3 nucleotides: TGCAGCGCATCAGCCGGGACTATGGACACAGATACGCAGTATTTT. This encodes CSASAGTMDTDTQYF.

This clonotype has only a few counts. This rearrangement joins TRBV6-5 to TRBJ2-7; the match to TRBD1 covers 10 bases. The CDR3 contains 15 residues. Germline V gene data show CDR1 as MNHEY and CDR2 as SVGAGI. The J segment lost 3 bases and the V segment lost 0 bases, leaving 2 bases of the junction unmatched. CDR3 sequence reads: CASSYSDRGLYEQYF. In nucleotides, the CDR3 is TGTGCCAGCAGTTACTCAGACAGGGGGCTCTACGAGCAGTACTTC.

This clonotype has only a few counts. V usage is TRBV5-1 and J usage is TRBJ2-3; perhaps TRBD2 as D (5 bases). The germline V and J ends were trimmed by 0 bases and 3 bases, with 11 bases remaining between them. Per the germline V gene, CDR1 is SGHRS and CDR2 is YFSETQ. The CDR3 length is 15 residues. In DNA, the CDR3 is TGCGCCAGCAGCTTGGGAGTGCAGCGGACAGATACGCAGTATTTT. It encodes CASSLGVQRTDTQYF.

The chain carries TRBV21-1 and TRBJ2-5; TRBD2 is taken as the D call from the table, unchecked against the DNA. TRBV21-1 is a pseudogene segment. This CDR3 is 18 amino acids long. As DNA, the CDR3 is TGTGCCAGCAGCTCAACCGGGACTAGCGGGGGGGCCCCGGAGACCCAGTACTTC. Translation: CASSSTGTSGGAPETQYF.

This clonotype was observed many times. The CDR3 nucleotides read TGCAGCGTCACTGTTTCGTCCTACGAGCAGTACTTC. It is translated as CSVTVSSYEQYF. The rearrangement joins TRBV29-1 to TRBJ2-7, with D uncertain. This CDR3 comprises 12 residues. The germline CDR1 and CDR2 sequences are SQVTM and ANQGSEA. Trimming shortened V by 6 bases and J by 1 base, and 10 bases separated the two germline ends.

This clonotype showed up just a few times. The CDR3, as DNA: TGTGCCAGCAGCTTACGCCCGACCCTACTAGCGGGAGGGCCGAGTCGCAATGAGCAGTTCTTC. This codes for CASSLRPTLLAGGPSRNEQFF. V gene TRBV7-2 combines with J gene TRBJ2-1; the match to TRBD2 covers 13 bases. V shed 2 bases, J shed 6 bases, and the junction held 19 bases outside the gene matches. CDR1 is SGHTA, CDR2 FQGNSA, per germline. This CDR3 spans 21 amino acids.

This sequence joins TRBV5-1 and TRBJ2-3; D is possibly TRBD1 (6 bases). Germline loops: CDR1 SGHRS, CDR2 YFSETQ. The CDR3 has 15 amino acids. V lost 4 bases, J lost 7 bases, and 19 bases lay in between. CDR3 nucleotide sequence: TGCGCCAGCAGCCCAGGCCACTTCCAGGGGCATACGCAGTATTTT. Its translation: CASSPGHFQGHTQYF.